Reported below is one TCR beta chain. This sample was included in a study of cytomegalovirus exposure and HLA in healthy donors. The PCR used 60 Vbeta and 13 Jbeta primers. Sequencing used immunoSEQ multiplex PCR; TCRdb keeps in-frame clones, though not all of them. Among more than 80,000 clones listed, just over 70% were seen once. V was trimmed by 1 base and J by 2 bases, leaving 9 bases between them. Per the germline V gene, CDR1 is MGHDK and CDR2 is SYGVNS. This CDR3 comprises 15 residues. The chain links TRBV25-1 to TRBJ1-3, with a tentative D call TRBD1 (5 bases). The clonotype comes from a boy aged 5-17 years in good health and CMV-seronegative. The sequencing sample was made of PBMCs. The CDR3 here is CASSELGGPGNTIYF. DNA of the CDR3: TGTGCCAGCAGTGAATTGGGGGGTCCTGGAAACACCATATATTTT.